The 24 T cell receptor beta chains presented below share a single source sample, sequenced in a study of shared clonotypes between healthy human individuals. Here immunoSEQ multiplex PCR was the method, and the copy in TCRdb shows in-frame clones only, minus some. The data hold hundreds of thousands of clones, with roughly 79% observed a single time. The source material was PBMCs. The receptors stem from a woman in her thirties or forties in good health. Some clones in this sample may be carry-over from other donors' samples.

The gene calls are TRBV28 and TRBJ1-5; D is unresolved. The germline V gene encodes CDR1 MDHEN and CDR2 SYDVKM. The CDR3 has 16 residues. V was trimmed by 2 bases and J by 0 bases, leaving 11 bases between them. The CDR3 spells CASSLIVLYSNQPQHF. The CDR3 coding sequence is TGTGCCAGCAGTTTAATAGTGTTATATAGCAATCAGCCCCAGCATTTT.

For this clone: The likely explanation is a read error, given a far larger clone one base away. This specimen includes other DNA sequences encoding the same CDR3. This rearrangement joins TRBV5-4 to TRBJ1-1; 9 positions agree with TRBD1. Germline V gene sequence: CDR1 SGHNT, CDR2 YYREEE (reference sequence). This CDR3 has 16 amino acids. The CDR3 sequence: CASSLGTGVEDTEAFF. The CDR3 DNA reads as TGTGCCAGCAGCTTGGGGACAGGGGTTGAGGACACTGAAGCCTTCTTT.

V gene TRBV21-1 combines with J gene TRBJ2-3; TRBD2 was called by the table and not checked on the DNA. TRBV21-1 is marked as a pseudogene. The CDR3 has 16 amino acids. The CDR3 sequence is CASSKRLAGENRAQYF. In DNA, the CDR3 is TGTGCCAGCAGCAAAAGACTAGCGGGAGAAAATCGGGCGCAGTATTTT.

Points on this clone: One junction end does not reproduce the germline sequence, and a read error may be involved. The rearrangement links TRBV28 to TRBJ2-7; the D is unclear. The CDR3 covers 13 residues. In germline, CDR1 is MDHEN, CDR2 SYDVKM. Here the CDR3 reads CASSLGSQAKVNF. The DNA for the CDR3 is TGTGCCAGCAGTTTGGGAAGTCAGGCAAAGGTTAACTTC. The full variable domain, with the rest looked up from reference TRBV28 and TRBJ2-7, is DVKVTQSSRYLVKRTGEKVFLECVQDMDHENMFWYRQDPGLGLRLIYFSYDVKMKEKGDIPEGYSVSREKKERFSLILESASTNQTSMYLCASSLGSQAKVNFGPGTRLTVT.

This clone was detected ten times or more. The sample carries other DNA sequences with the same CDR3. The chain joins TRBV29-1 to TRBJ1-2, with TRBD1 matching 7 bases. The CDR3 has 13 residues. V dropped 4 bases and J dropped 1; count of bases not matched to a gene: 3. Germline V CDR1 and CDR2: SQVTM, ANQGSEA. In DNA form, the CDR3 reads TGCAGCGTTGGGACAGGAGATAACTATGGCTACACCTTC. This sequence encodes CSVGTGDNYGYTF.

CDR3 DNA: TGCAGCGTTGAAACGGGGTCCCACGGGGAGCTGTTTTTT. This gives the protein CSVETGSHGELFF. V usage is TRBV29-1 and J usage is TRBJ2-2; a weak D match, TRBD2 (5 bases). The CDR3 runs to 13 residues. Germline V lookup: CDR1 SQVTM, CDR2 ANQGSEA. Deletions cut 2 bases from V and 7 bases from J, with 11 bases between.

The chain joins TRBV29-1 to TRBJ1-1; TRBD1 might be the D (6 bases). There are 14 residues in the CDR3. Germline V gene data show CDR1 as SQVTM and CDR2 as ANQGSEA. The V end lost 4 bases, the J end lost 2 bases, and 14 bases lay between the germline ends. In DNA, the CDR3 is TGCAGCGTTGTGGGGGTGACAGGTAACACTGAAGCTTTCTTT. It yields the protein CSVVGVTGNTEAFF.

The rearrangement uses TRBV19 and TRBJ2-7, with D possibly TRBD1 on 6 matching bases. V was clipped by 3 bases and J by 6 bases, with 15 bases between them. Germline CDR1 reads LNHDA; CDR2 reads SQIVND (reference sequence). This CDR3 has 14 amino acids. The CDR3 protein is CASSIPGVIREQYF. The CDR3 DNA sequence: TGTGCCAGTAGTATTCCAGGGGTAATTCGCGAGCAGTACTTC.

J is TRBJ2-5 and V is TRBV7-8; unclear D gene. This CDR3 is 12 amino acids long. Looked up from germline, CDR1 is SGHVS and CDR2 is FQNEAQ. V lost 5 bases and J lost 3, with 7 bases in between. CDR3 amino acids: CASSPVKETQYF. Written as DNA, the CDR3 is TGTGCCAGCAGCCCCGTAAAAGAGACCCAGTACTTC.

The CDR3 sequence: CASSPRGGDPQRVRYEQFF. In DNA form, the CDR3 reads TGTGCCAGCAGCCCCCGAGGGGGGGATCCACAGAGAGTTAGGTATGAGCAGTTCTTC. The chain carries TRBV11-2 and TRBJ2-1, with D maybe TRBD2 (7 bases). The CDR3 covers 19 residues. CDR1 SGHAT and CDR2 FQNNGV come from the germline V gene. With 5 bases removed from V and 8 bases from J, the gap between germline ends came to 31 bases.

About this clone itself: This could be a read error, since a much larger clone is one nucleotide away. Other DNA sequences in this specimen translate into the identical CDR3. V gene TRBV6-5 combines with J gene TRBJ2-7, with 7 bases matching TRBD1. CDR3 length: 12 residues. V was pared by 5 bases and J by 3 bases, with 1 base of the junction left unmatched. In germline, CDR1 is MNHEY, CDR2 SVGAGI. The CDR3 DNA sequence: TGTGCCAGCAGTCGACAGGGCTACGAGCAGTACTTC. Protein sequence: CASSRQGYEQYF.

The chain is built from TRBV5-1 and TRBJ2-1, with 9 bases aligning to TRBD1. CDR1 and CDR2 (germline): SGHRS, YFSETQ. The V gene end was trimmed by 4 bases and the J gene end by 6 bases; junction bases not matched to a gene: 5. The CDR3 consists of 14 residues. The CDR3 is CASSGRTGVNEQFF. Here the CDR3 DNA reads TGCGCCAGCAGCGGAAGGACAGGGGTCAATGAGCAGTTCTTC.

CDR3 DNA sequence: TGCGCCAGCAGCTTCGCAGGGCCAGGGGAAAAACTGTTTTTT. It translates to CASSFAGPGEKLFF. The rearrangement joins TRBV5-1 to TRBJ1-4; weak D call: TRBD1 (5 bases). Germline loops: CDR1 SGHRS, CDR2 YFSETQ. With 2 bases removed from V and 8 bases from J, the gap between germline ends came to 13 bases. The CDR3 extends over 14 amino acids.

The chain recombines TRBV19 with TRBJ1-3; TRBD1 agrees at 8 bases. Germline V gene data show CDR1 as LNHDA and CDR2 as SQIVND (reference sequence). The CDR3 has 16 amino acids. Trimming removed 4 bases from V and 0 bases from J; junction bases left unmatched: 5. The CDR3 DNA is TGTGCCAGTAGTACGGGACAGGTGACCTCTGGAAACACCATATATTTT. This translates into CASSTGQVTSGNTIYF.

This clone was found a few times. This chain connects TRBV10-2 to TRBJ2-7; D ambiguous. Germline V gene lookup returns CDR1 WSHSY and CDR2 SAAADI. V dropped 1 base and J dropped 3 bases, with 4 bases sitting between them. The CDR3 consists of 12 residues. The CDR3 DNA reads as TGCGCCAGCAGTGAGTTTCTCTACGAGCAGTACTTC. This translates into CASSEFLYEQYF.

The chain carries TRBV30 and TRBJ2-7, with 9 bases matching TRBD2. Looked up from germline, CDR1 is GTSNPN and CDR2 is SVGIG (reference sequence). With 0 bases clipped from V and 6 bases from J, the junction kept 15 bases outside the gene matches. CDR3 length: 17 amino acids. In DNA, the CDR3 is TGTGCCTGGAGTGTAGGGAAGGGGACTAGCAGGGGGGGCGAGCAGTACTTC. This codes for CAWSVGKGTSRGGEQYF.

The chain couples TRBV2 to TRBJ2-7; no definite D call. CDR1 and CDR2 from the germline V gene are SNHLY and FYNNEI. V was shortened by 3 bases and J by 4 bases, with 13 bases between the two germline ends. The CDR3 is 14 residues long. The CDR3 loop reads CASSDRAGTYEQYF. CDR3 DNA: TGTGCCAGCAGTGACCGGGCAGGAACGTACGAGCAGTACTTC. Using reference TRBV2 and TRBJ2-7 for the parts outside the CDR3, the full variable domain is EPEVTQTPSHQVTQMGQEVILRCVPISNHLYFYWYRQILGQKVEFLVSFYNNEISEKSEIFDDQFSVERPDGSNFTLKIRSTKLEDSAMYFCASSDRAGTYEQYFGPGTRLTVT.

This clone is a singleton in its sample. V is TRBV28 and J is TRBJ2-1; 7 nucleotides match TRBD1. Losses at the gene ends were 7 bases for V and 6 bases for J; bases not matched to a gene: 6. Germline-derived CDR1 and CDR2 are MDHEN and SYDVKM. The CDR3 is made up of 13 amino acids. This chain's CDR3 is CASIDREINEQFF. The CDR3, as DNA: TGTGCCAGCATCGACAGGGAGATCAATGAGCAGTTCTTC. Full variable domain (outside the CDR3, taken from reference TRBV28 and TRBJ2-1): DVKVTQSSRYLVKRTGEKVFLECVQDMDHENMFWYRQDPGLGLRLIYFSYDVKMKEKGDIPEGYSVSREKKERFSLILESASTNQTSMYLCASIDREINEQFFGPGTRLTVL.

In this sample, this clone turned up once. A read error may be the cause here, since a much bigger clone is one base away. Other DNA sequences in the same sample also yield this CDR3. This chain links TRBV29-1 with TRBJ1-1; 7 bases line up with TRBD1. The CDR3 has 14 residues. The germline V gene encodes CDR1 SQVTM and CDR2 ANQGSEA. The CDR3 loop is CSVESQGVNTGAFF. The CDR3 bases are TGTAGCGTTGAGAGTCAGGGGGTGAACACTGGAGCTTTCTTT.

The gene calls are TRBV10-3 and TRBJ1-2; D uncertain. V shed 2 bases and J shed 4 bases, with 8 bases lying between them. Germline CDR1 is ENHRY and CDR2 is SYGVKD. The CDR3 has 13 amino acids. CDR3 region: CAISEGVAYGYTF. CDR3 nucleotide sequence: TGTGCCATCAGTGAGGGGGTTGCCTATGGCTACACCTTC.

The chain links TRBV5-1 to TRBJ2-2; 7 positions agree with TRBD1. The V gene end was trimmed by 4 bases and the J gene end by 5 bases; junction bases not matched to a gene: 2. The germline V gene has CDR1 SGHRS and CDR2 YFSETQ. CDR3 length: 13 residues. CDR3 sequence: CASSPQGTGELFF. Here the CDR3 DNA reads TGCGCCAGCAGCCCACAGGGGACCGGGGAGCTGTTTTTT.

The sample holds one count of this clone. The gene calls are TRBV28 and TRBJ2-3; TRBD2 matches at 7 bases. The CDR3 totals 13 residues. The germline CDR1 and CDR2 sequences are MDHEN and SYDVKM. Trimming removed 3 bases from V and 5 bases from J; junction bases left unmatched: 2. This chain's CDR3 is CASSFGGGDTQYF. In DNA, the CDR3 is TGTGCCAGCAGTTTTGGCGGGGGAGATACGCAGTATTTT.

The J gene is TRBJ2-1, the V gene TRBV20-1; D remains unclear. Germline loops: CDR1 DFQATT, CDR2 SNEGSKA (reference sequence). The CDR3 covers 11 residues. V was clipped by 0 bases and J by 10 bases, with 7 bases between them. CDR3 bases: TGCAGTGCTAGAGATCTGGAAGAGCAGTTCTTC. Translating gives CSARDLEEQFF.

This chain connects TRBV27 to TRBJ2-4; D is ambiguous. The V gene's germline CDR1 is MNHEY and CDR2 SMNVEV (reference sequence). V was cut by 4 bases and J by 0 bases, with 16 bases left in between. The CDR3 contains 17 residues. CDR3 sequence reads: CASSYNSYFLAKNIQYF. The CDR3 bases are TGTGCCAGCAGTTACAACAGCTACTTTCTAGCCAAAAACATTCAGTACTTC.